These 26 T cell receptor beta chains originate from one sample sequenced in a study of T cell changes during pregnancy in multiple sclerosis. TCRdb keeps only in-frame clones here, not all; method: immunoSEQ multiplex PCR. The sample yields about 57,000 clones, roughly 90% seen once. Sequences were derived from peripheral blood, sampled after pregnancy. These receptors came from a female donor with multiple sclerosis, enrolled in a pregnancy study.

This clone was picked up one time. CDR3 residues: CASSDRGGGEKLFF. The CDR3 DNA follows: TGTGCCAGCAGTGATCGAGGGGGTGGTGAAAAACTGTTTTTT. This chain connects TRBV2 to TRBJ1-4; tentatively, D is TRBD1 (6 bases). Trimming cost V 3 bases and J 7 bases, with 12 bases left between them. CDR3 length: 14 residues. The germline gives CDR1 SNHLY, CDR2 FYNNEI.

V gene TRBV7-3 combines with J gene TRBJ1-1; D uncertain. V was trimmed by 2 bases and J by 1 base, leaving 5 bases between them. CDR3 length: 13 residues. The germline gives CDR1 SGHTA, CDR2 FQGTGA. DNA for the CDR3: TGTGCCAGCAGCTTACAACAGAACACTGAAGCTTTCTTT. It is translated as CASSLQQNTEAFF.

The chain joins TRBV7-2 to TRBJ2-1, with TRBD2 identical over 10 bases. The CDR3 extends over 15 amino acids. Germline values: CDR1 SGHTA, CDR2 FQGNSA. V lost 5 bases, J lost 2 bases, and 3 bases stayed unmatched. CDR3 sequence (DNA): TGTGCCAGCAGCCTCACTAGCGGGACCTACAATGAGCAGTTCTTC. It yields the protein CASSLTSGTYNEQFF.

The chain recombines TRBV2 with TRBJ1-2, with D possibly TRBD1 on 5 matching bases. V was cut by 7 bases and J by 0 bases, with 15 bases left in between. Germline V gives CDR1 SNHLY, CDR2 FYNNEI. The CDR3 has 15 amino acids. This CDR3 reads CASIRGTTPNYGYTF. The CDR3 nucleotides read TGTGCCAGCATTCGGGGGACTACCCCTAACTATGGCTACACCTTC.

The chain uses TRBV7-3 and TRBJ1-1; D is uncertain. The CDR3 extends over 15 amino acids. Germline CDR1 is SGHTA and CDR2 is FQGTGA. The V and J ends lost 2 bases and 5 bases respectively, with 15 bases between them. The CDR3 is CASSLGPNSGTEAFF. CDR3 coding DNA: TGTGCCAGCAGCTTAGGGCCCAATAGTGGTACTGAAGCTTTCTTT.

The gene calls are TRBV12-5 and TRBJ1-2, with 7 bases lining up with TRBD1. This CDR3 spans 16 amino acids. Trimming removed 5 bases from V and 8 bases from J; junction bases left unmatched: 17. Germline V gene sequence: CDR1 LGHNT, CDR2 FRNRAP. The CDR3 protein is CASGLWADRAARGYTF. The CDR3 DNA sequence: TGTGCTAGTGGTCTATGGGCCGACAGGGCAGCTAGAGGCTACACCTTC.

The chain has TRBV7-2 and TRBJ2-3; TRBD1 might be the D (5 bases). The germline CDR1 and CDR2 sequences are SGHTA and FQGNSA. There are 14 residues in the CDR3. The germline V and J ends were trimmed by 3 bases and 6 bases, with 13 bases remaining between them. CDR3 in amino acids: CASSFSGIEDTQYF. CDR3 nucleotides: TGTGCCAGCAGCTTCTCAGGGATAGAGGATACGCAGTATTTT. Supplemented by reference TRBV7-2 and TRBJ2-3, the full variable domain reads GAGVSQSPSNKVTEKGKDVELRCDPISGHTALYWYRQSLGQGLEFLIYFQGNSAPDKSGLPSDRFSAERTGGSVSTLTIQRTQQEDSAVYLCASSFSGIEDTQYFGPGTRLTVL.

The rearrangement joins TRBV5-5 to TRBJ1-6; D perhaps matches TRBD1 (5 bases). CDR3 length: 14 amino acids. Germline V lookup: CDR1 SGHKS, CDR2 YYEKEE (reference sequence). V lost 1 base to trimming and J lost 9 bases, with 11 bases between them. The CDR3 DNA reads TGTGCCAGCAGCTTGTGGCAGGGTAGTTCACCCCTCCACTTT. This gives the protein CASSLWQGSSPLHF.

This chain joins TRBV28 and TRBJ1-1; D gene uncertain. Germline CDR1 is MDHEN and CDR2 is SYDVKM. The ends were cut back, 3 bases at V and 3 bases at J, with 5 bases in the middle. The CDR3 contains 12 residues. This chain's CDR3 is CASSFPDTEAFF. The CDR3 DNA reads TGTGCCAGCAGTTTTCCGGACACTGAAGCTTTCTTT.

This chain uses TRBV4-2 with TRBJ2-3; 10 positions match TRBD2. J gave up 4 bases and V 1 base, and 2 bases lay outside the gene matches. Germline values: CDR1 LGHNA, CDR2 YNFKEQ. The CDR3 consists of 15 residues. In DNA form, the CDR3 reads TGTGCCAGCAGCCAAGGGACTAGCGGTGCAGATACGCAGTATTTT. This sequence encodes CASSQGTSGADTQYF.

This chain links TRBV5-1 with TRBJ1-6; possible D gene TRBD1, 6 bases. Trimming left V 3 bases short and J 6 bases short, with 13 bases between. CDR3 size: 15 residues. CDR1 and CDR2 (germline): SGHRS, YFSETQ. The CDR3 DNA follows: TGCGCCAGCAGCTCCGGGGGGGCGGGTAATTCACCCCTCCACTTT. Its translation: CASSSGGAGNSPLHF.

The chain couples TRBV6-5 to TRBJ1-1; D gene ambiguous. The CDR3 length is 14 residues. Germline CDR1 is MNHEY and CDR2 is SVGAGI. V was shortened by 0 bases and J by 2 bases, with 7 bases between the two germline ends. CDR3 amino acids: CASSYSRGNTEAFF. Here the CDR3 DNA reads TGTGCCAGCAGTTACTCGAGAGGCAACACTGAAGCTTTCTTT.

This sequence joins TRBV5-1 and TRBJ2-7, with 9 positions matching TRBD1. V gave up 0 bases and J gave up 1 base; unmatched junction bases: 8. From germline, CDR1 is SGHRS and CDR2 YFSETQ. CDR3 length: 17 amino acids. The CDR3 sequence: CASSLVVVGTGSYEQYF. The CDR3 DNA reads TGCGCCAGCAGCTTGGTTGTTGTTGGGACAGGGTCCTACGAGCAGTACTTC.

The chain carries TRBV29-1 and TRBJ2-5; D is possibly TRBD2 (7 bases). CDR1 is SQVTM and CDR2 is ANQGSEA in the germline V gene. CDR3 length: 20 amino acids. Trimming shortened V by 6 bases and J by 5 bases, and 37 bases separated the two germline ends. In DNA, the CDR3 is TGCAGCGTGCTCCGGGACTTCAGACCCCGGGGGGCGACCCGGGGGGAGACCCAGTACTTC. Translating gives CSVLRDFRPRGATRGETQYF.

The CDR3 loop reads CASRLTEGALQPQHF. CDR3 bases: TGTGCCAGCAGACTTACCGAGGGGGCGCTTCAGCCCCAGCATTTT. The chain has TRBV27 and TRBJ1-5; 7 bases are shared with TRBD1. The CDR3 is made up of 15 amino acids. V was pared by 6 bases and J by 6 bases, with 11 bases of the junction left unmatched. The germline V gene encodes CDR1 MNHEY and CDR2 SMNVEV (reference sequence).

V gene TRBV5-1 combines with J gene TRBJ1-5; D gene uncertain. The CDR3 sequence is 16 residues long. V shed 5 bases and J shed 0 bases, with 15 bases lying between them. The germline gives CDR1 SGHRS, CDR2 YFSETQ. The chain's CDR3 is CASRYTPGDSNQPQHF. The CDR3 bases are TGCGCCAGCAGATATACCCCCGGGGATAGCAATCAGCCCCAGCATTTT.

The chain joins TRBV11-2 to TRBJ1-1; D possibly corresponds to TRBD1 (5 bases). Germline V gene data show CDR1 as SGHAT and CDR2 as FQNNGV. Between the trimmed V and J ends, which lost 2 bases and 4 bases, there was a span of 11 bases. The CDR3 sequence is 14 residues long. The CDR3 loop reads CASSLREGVTEAFF. CDR3 DNA: TGTGCCAGCAGCTTACGTGAAGGGGTCACTGAAGCTTTCTTT.

The CDR3 region is CASQPGEAYEQYF. CDR3 nucleotides: TGTGCCAGTCAGCCCGGAGAGGCTTACGAGCAGTACTTC. The J gene is TRBJ2-7, the V gene TRBV19; no definite D call. This CDR3 comprises 13 residues. Trimming pared 8 bases from V and 4 bases from J, leaving 15 bases between. Germline-derived CDR1 and CDR2 are LNHDA and SQIVND (reference sequence).

The chain combines TRBV11-3 with TRBJ2-1, with no clear D. The V gene's germline CDR1 is SGHNT and CDR2 YENEEA. V was pared by 4 bases and J by 10 bases, with 14 bases between. This CDR3 contains 13 residues. In DNA form, the CDR3 reads TGTGCCAGCAGCTCCCTTTCGACCGGGGAGCAGTTCTTC. Translation: CASSSLSTGEQFF. Filled out from reference TRBV11-3 and TRBJ2-1, the complete variable domain reads EAGVVQSPRYKIIEKKQPVAFWCNPISGHNTLYWYLQNLGQGPELLIRYENEEAVDDSQLPKDRFSAERLKGVDSTLKIQPAELGDSAVYLCASSSLSTGEQFFGPGTRLTVL.

The V call is TRBV10-3, the J call TRBJ1-3; D is ambiguous. In germline, CDR1 is ENHRY, CDR2 SYGVKD. There are 12 residues in the CDR3. The V and J ends lost 6 bases and 0 bases respectively, with 3 bases between them. CDR3 coding DNA: TGTGCCATCAGCGGCTCTGGAAACACCATATATTTT. It is translated as CAISGSGNTIYF.

This clone is a singleton in its sample. The genes are TRBV2 and TRBJ2-5; D is possibly TRBD2 (6 bases). V lost 8 bases to trimming and J lost 4 bases, with 17 bases between them. The CDR3 is 14 amino acids. Germline V gene data show CDR1 as SNHLY and CDR2 as FYNNEI. The DNA of the CDR3 is TGTGCCAGCTGGCGTGGTAGCGGTTCAGAGACCCAGTACTTC. Translated: CASWRGSGSETQYF.

The chain has TRBV9 and TRBJ2-2; D unclear. The CDR3 runs 15 residues. V shed 0 bases and J shed 3 bases, with 9 bases lying between them. Germline CDR1 reads SGDLS; CDR2 reads YYNGEE. CDR3 bases: TGTGCCAGCAGCGTAGACAGTCACGACACCGGGGAGCTGTTTTTT. It is translated as CASSVDSHDTGELFF.

This sequence joins TRBV5-6 and TRBJ2-3, with 8 bases fitting TRBD2. Germline assignment: CDR1 SGHDT and CDR2 YYEEEE. The CDR3 runs 17 residues. V lost 1 base to trimming and J lost 0 bases; unmatched junction nucleotides: 7. CDR3: CASSLFPGGRSTDTQYF. The CDR3, as DNA: TGTGCCAGCAGCTTGTTTCCGGGGGGGAGGAGCACAGATACGCAGTATTTT.

V gene TRBV15 combines with J gene TRBJ1-1, with D unresolved. The V end lost 5 bases, the J end lost 7 bases, and 8 bases lay between the germline ends. The germline gives CDR1 LNHNV, CDR2 YYDKDF (reference sequence). The CDR3 runs to 11 residues. CDR3 region: CATSERDEAFF. DNA for the CDR3: TGTGCCACCAGCGAGAGGGATGAAGCTTTCTTT.

This chain uses TRBV9 with TRBJ2-7; the D is unclear. Germline V lookup: CDR1 SGDLS, CDR2 YYNGEE. Trimming pared 0 bases from V and 4 bases from J, leaving 8 bases between. The CDR3 is 13 amino acids. For the CDR3, the DNA is TGTGCCAGCAGCGTAGACAGCCAGTACGAGCAGTACTTC. This sequence encodes CASSVDSQYEQYF.

The chain recombines TRBV10-3 with TRBJ1-1; no definite D call. V lost 0 bases to trimming and J lost 5 bases, with 13 bases between them. From germline, CDR1 is ENHRY and CDR2 SYGVKD. The CDR3 has 15 residues. The CDR3 DNA is TGTGCCATCAGTGAGTCACGGGGAAGAGAGACTGAAGCTTTCTTT. It translates to CAISESRGRETEAFF.